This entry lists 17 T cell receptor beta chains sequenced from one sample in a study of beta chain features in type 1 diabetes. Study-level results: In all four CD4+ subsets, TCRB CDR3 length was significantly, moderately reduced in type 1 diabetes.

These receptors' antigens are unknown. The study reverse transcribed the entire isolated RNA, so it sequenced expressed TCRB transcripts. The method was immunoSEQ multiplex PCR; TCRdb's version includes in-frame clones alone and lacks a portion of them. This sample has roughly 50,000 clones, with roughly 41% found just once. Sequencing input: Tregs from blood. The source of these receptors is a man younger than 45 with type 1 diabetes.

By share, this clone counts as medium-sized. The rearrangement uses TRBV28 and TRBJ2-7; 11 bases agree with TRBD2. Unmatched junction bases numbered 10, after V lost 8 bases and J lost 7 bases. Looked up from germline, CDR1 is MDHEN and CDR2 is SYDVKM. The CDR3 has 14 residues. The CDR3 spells CASGTSGTIKEQYF. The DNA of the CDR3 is TGTGCCAGCGGGACTAGCGGAACGATAAAGGAGCAGTACTTC.

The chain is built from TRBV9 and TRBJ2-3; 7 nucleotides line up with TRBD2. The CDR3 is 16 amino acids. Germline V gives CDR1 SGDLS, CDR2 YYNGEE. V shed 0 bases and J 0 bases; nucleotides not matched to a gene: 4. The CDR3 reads CASSVGISGSTDTQYF. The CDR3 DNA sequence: TGTGCCAGCAGCGTAGGTATTAGCGGGAGCACAGATACGCAGTATTTT.

CDR3 in DNA: TGTGCCAGCAGCTCGGGACTAGCGGGACTAGCAGATACGCAGTATTTT. Translation gives CASSSGLAGLADTQYF. V gene TRBV5-4 combines with J gene TRBJ2-3; 13 bases align to TRBD2. With V trimmed by 3 bases and J by 4 bases, 5 bases remained unmatched. The CDR3 is 16 amino acids. Germline loops: CDR1 SGHNT, CDR2 YYREEE (reference sequence). The whole variable domain, remainder taken from reference TRBV5-4 and TRBJ2-3, is ETGVTQSPTHLIKTRGQQVTLRCSSQSGHNTVSWYQQALGQGPQFIFQYYREEENGRGNFPPRFSGLQFPNYSSELNVNALELDDSALYLCASSSGLAGLADTQYFGPGTRLTVL.

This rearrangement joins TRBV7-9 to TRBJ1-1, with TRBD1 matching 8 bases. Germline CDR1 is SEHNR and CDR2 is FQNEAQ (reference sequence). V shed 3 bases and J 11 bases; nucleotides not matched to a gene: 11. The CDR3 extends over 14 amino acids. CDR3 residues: CASSFPGQGGEAFF. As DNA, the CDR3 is TGTGCCAGCAGCTTTCCCGGACAGGGCGGGGAGGCTTTCTTT.

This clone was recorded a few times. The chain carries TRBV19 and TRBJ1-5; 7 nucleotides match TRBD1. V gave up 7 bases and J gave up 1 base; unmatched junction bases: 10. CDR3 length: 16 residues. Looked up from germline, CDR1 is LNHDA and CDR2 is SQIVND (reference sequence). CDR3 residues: CASTLRTGGSNQPQHF. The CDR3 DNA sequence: TGTGCCAGTACCCTACGGACAGGCGGAAGCAATCAGCCCCAGCATTTT.

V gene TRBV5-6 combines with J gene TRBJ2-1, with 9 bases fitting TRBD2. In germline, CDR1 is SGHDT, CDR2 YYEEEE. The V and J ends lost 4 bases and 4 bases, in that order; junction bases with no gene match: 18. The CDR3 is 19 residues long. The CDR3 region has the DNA TGTGCCAGCAGCCTGGACGAAGTAGCGGGAGCTCCCCTATACAATGAGCAGTTCTTC. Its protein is CASSLDEVAGAPLYNEQFF.

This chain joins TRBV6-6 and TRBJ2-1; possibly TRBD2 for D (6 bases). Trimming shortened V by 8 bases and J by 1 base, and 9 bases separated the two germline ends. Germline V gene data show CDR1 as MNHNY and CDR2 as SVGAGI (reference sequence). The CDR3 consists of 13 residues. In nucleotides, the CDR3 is TGTGCCAGCCATCGGGGGTCCTACAATGAGCAGTTCTTC. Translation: CASHRGSYNEQFF.

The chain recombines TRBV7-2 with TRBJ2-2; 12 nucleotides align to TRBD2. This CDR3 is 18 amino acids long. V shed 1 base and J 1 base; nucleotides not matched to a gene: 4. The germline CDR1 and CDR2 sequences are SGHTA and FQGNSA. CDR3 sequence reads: CASSLVRGLAGNTGELFF. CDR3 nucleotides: TGTGCCAGCAGCTTAGTTCGGGGACTAGCGGGGAACACCGGGGAGCTGTTTTTT.

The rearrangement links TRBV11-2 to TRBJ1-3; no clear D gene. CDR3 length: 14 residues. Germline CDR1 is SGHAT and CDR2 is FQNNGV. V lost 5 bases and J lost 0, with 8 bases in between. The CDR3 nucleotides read TGTGCCAGCAGCGGCGGGTTCTCTGGAAACACCATATATTTT. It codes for CASSGGFSGNTIYF. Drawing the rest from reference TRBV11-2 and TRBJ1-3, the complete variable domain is EAGVAQSPRYKIIEKRQSVAFWCNPISGHATLYWYQQILGQGPKLLIQFQNNGVVDDSQLPKDRFSAERLKGVDSTLKIQPAKLEDSAVYLCASSGGFSGNTIYFGEGSWLTVV.

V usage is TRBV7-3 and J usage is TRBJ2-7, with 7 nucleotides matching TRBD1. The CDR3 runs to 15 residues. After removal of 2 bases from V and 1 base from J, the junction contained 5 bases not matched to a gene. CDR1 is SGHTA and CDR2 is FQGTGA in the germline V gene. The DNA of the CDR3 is TGTGCCAGCAGCTTAGGACCACAGGGGTCCTACGAGCAGTACTTC. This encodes CASSLGPQGSYEQYF. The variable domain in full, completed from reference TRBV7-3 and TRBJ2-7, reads GAGVSQTPSNKVTEKGKYVELRCDPISGHTALYWYRQSLGQGPEFLIYFQGTGAADDSGLPNDRFFAVRPEGSVSTLKIQRTERGDSAVYLCASSLGPQGSYEQYFGPGTRLTVT.

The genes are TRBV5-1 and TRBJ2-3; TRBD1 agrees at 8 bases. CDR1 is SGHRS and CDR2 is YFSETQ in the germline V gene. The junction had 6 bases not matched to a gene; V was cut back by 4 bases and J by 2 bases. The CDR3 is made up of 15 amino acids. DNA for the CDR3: TGCGCCAGCAGCCCTCGGACAGGGCACACAGATACGCAGTATTTT. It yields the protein CASSPRTGHTDTQYF.

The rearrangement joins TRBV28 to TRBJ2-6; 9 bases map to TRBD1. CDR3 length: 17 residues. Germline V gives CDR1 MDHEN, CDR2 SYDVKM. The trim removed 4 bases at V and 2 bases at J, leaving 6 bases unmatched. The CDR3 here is CASSSGTGTAGANVLTF. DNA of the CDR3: TGTGCCAGCAGTTCGGGGACAGGGACTGCTGGGGCCAACGTCCTGACTTTC.

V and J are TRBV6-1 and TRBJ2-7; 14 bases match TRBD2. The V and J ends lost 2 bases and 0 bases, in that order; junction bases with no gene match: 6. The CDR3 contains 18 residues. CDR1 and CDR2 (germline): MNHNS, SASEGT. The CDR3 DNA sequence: TGTGCCAGCAGTGAATGGACTAGCGGGAGGATTAGCTCCTACGAGCAGTACTTC. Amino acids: CASSEWTSGRISSYEQYF.

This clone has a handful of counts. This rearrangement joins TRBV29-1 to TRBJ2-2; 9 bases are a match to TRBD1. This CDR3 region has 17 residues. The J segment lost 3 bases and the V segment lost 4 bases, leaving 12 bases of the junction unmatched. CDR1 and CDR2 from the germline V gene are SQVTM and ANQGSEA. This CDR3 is CSVGGATGGYDTGELFF. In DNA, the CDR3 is TGCAGCGTTGGTGGTGCCACAGGGGGCTACGACACCGGGGAGCTGTTTTTT.

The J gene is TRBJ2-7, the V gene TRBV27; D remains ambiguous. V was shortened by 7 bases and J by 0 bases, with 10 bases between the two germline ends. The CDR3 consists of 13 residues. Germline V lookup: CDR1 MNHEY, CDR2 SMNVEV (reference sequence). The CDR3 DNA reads TGTGCCAGCACCGAGGCGAGCTCCTACGAGCAGTACTTC. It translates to CASTEASSYEQYF.

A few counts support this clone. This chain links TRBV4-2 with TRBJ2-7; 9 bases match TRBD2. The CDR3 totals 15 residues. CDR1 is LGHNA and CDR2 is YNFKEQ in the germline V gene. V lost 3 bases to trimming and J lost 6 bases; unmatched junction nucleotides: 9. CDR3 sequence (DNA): TGTGCCAGCAGCCAGCGGGAGGGCCGTCTTGGCGAGCAGTACTTC. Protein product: CASSQREGRLGEQYF.

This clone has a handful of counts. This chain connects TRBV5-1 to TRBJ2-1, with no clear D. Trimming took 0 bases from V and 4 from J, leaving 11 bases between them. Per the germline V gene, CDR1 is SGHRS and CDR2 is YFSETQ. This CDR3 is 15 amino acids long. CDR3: CASSLATEFYNEQFF. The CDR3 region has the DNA TGCGCCAGCAGCTTGGCTACGGAGTTTTACAATGAGCAGTTCTTC.